The 21 T cell receptor beta chains presented below share a single source sample, sequenced in a study of blood T cell repertoires in COVID-19. Profiled with immunoSEQ multiplex PCR; TCRdb holds only in-frame clones, not every one. The sample holds 200,000 to 250,000 clones, around nine tenths seen once. The sequencing sample was made of peripheral blood. The receptors were gathered from a man younger than 35 with active or convalescent COVID-19.

V is TRBV12-3 or TRBV12-4 and J is TRBJ1-5, with D uncertain. Trimming took off 5 bases at V and 1 base at J, with 6 bases between the two ends. CDR3 length equals 13 residues. The CDR3 DNA reads as TGTGCCAGCAGTCTCTTAAGCAATCAGCCCCAGCATTTT. It yields the protein CASSLLSNQPQHF.

The chain couples TRBV5-5 to TRBJ1-4; TRBD1 is a possible D gene (5 bases). This CDR3 is 14 amino acids long. Germline CDR1 is SGHKS and CDR2 is YYEKEE (reference sequence). The V and J ends lost 3 bases and 6 bases respectively, with 12 bases between them. The CDR3 loop is CASSYPRGDEKLFF. The CDR3 DNA follows: TGTGCCAGCAGCTACCCCCGGGGGGATGAAAAACTGTTTTTT.

This sequence joins TRBV24-1 and TRBJ2-2; D is possibly TRBD2 (5 bases). Trimming stripped 7 bases from V and 4 bases from J, with 15 bases between. Germline V gene data show CDR1 as KGHDR and CDR2 as SFDVKD. There are 15 residues in the CDR3. The chain's CDR3 is CATSRTRPGTGELFF. As DNA, the CDR3 is TGTGCCACCAGCCGTACTAGACCCGGCACCGGGGAGCTGTTTTTT.

The chain links TRBV28 to TRBJ2-7; the D is unclear. V dropped 5 bases and J dropped 4 bases, with 24 bases sitting between them. The CDR3 extends over 17 amino acids. Germline assignment: CDR1 MDHEN and CDR2 SYDVKM. CDR3 DNA sequence: TGTGCCAGCAGTACCGTAGCCAAGCCCACGACTGGGTACGAGCAGTACTTC. The encoded protein is CASSTVAKPTTGYEQYF.

The J gene is TRBJ2-7, the V gene TRBV6-5, with 7 nucleotides matching TRBD1. V trimming: 0 bases; J trimming: 3 bases; junction bases outside the gene matches: 5. Germline CDR1 is MNHEY and CDR2 is SVGAGI. This CDR3 comprises 15 residues. This chain's CDR3 is CASSYSSQGVYEQYF. DNA of the CDR3: TGTGCCAGCAGTTACTCGAGTCAGGGGGTCTACGAGCAGTACTTC.

J is TRBJ2-7 and V is TRBV19, with D hard to call. This CDR3 is 15 amino acids long. The V end was cut by 3 bases, the J end by 0 bases, with 12 bases between. From germline, CDR1 is LNHDA and CDR2 SQIVND (reference sequence). This CDR3 reads CASSIEYGGSYEQYF. The CDR3 region has the DNA TGTGCCAGTAGTATTGAGTATGGCGGCTCCTACGAGCAGTACTTC.

The chain is built from TRBV19 and TRBJ2-1; the match to TRBD2 covers 13 bases. The CDR3 is 13 residues long. After removal of 8 bases from V and 10 bases from J, the junction contained 5 bases not matched to a gene. The V gene's germline CDR1 is LNHDA and CDR2 SQIVND (reference sequence). The DNA for the CDR3 is TGTGCCAGTTCTTTGACTAGCGGGAGGGAGCAGTTCTTC. It translates to CASSLTSGREQFF.

This chain joins TRBV27 and TRBJ2-1; 8 bases line up with TRBD2. In germline, CDR1 is MNHEY, CDR2 SMNVEV (reference sequence). With V trimmed by 0 bases and J by 1 base, 2 bases remained unmatched. The CDR3 is 16 residues long. CDR3 coding DNA: TGTGCCAGCAGTTTATCAGGCGGGGGGTCCTACAATGAGCAGTTCTTC. It yields the protein CASSLSGGGSYNEQFF.

This clone has just one count. The chain joins TRBV3-1 (or the pseudogene TRBV3-2) to TRBJ1-6, with a possible D match to TRBD1 (5 bases). CDR3 length: 17 residues. Trimming shortened V by 1 base and J by 5 bases, and 15 bases separated the two germline ends. Germline CDR1 and CDR2: LGHDT and YNNKEL (reference sequence). The CDR3 reads CASSQGLWGGNNSPLHF. The CDR3, as DNA: TGTGCCAGCAGCCAAGGGCTTTGGGGGGGTAATAATTCACCCCTCCACTTT.

The chain uses TRBV28 and TRBJ2-5; D possibly corresponds to TRBD1 (6 bases). The V end lost 5 bases, the J end lost 2 bases, and 12 bases lay between the germline ends. The CDR3 loop spans 14 amino acids. Germline CDR1 is MDHEN and CDR2 is SYDVKM. This CDR3 is CASSKRDTQETQYF. CDR3 nucleotides: TGTGCCAGCAGTAAACGGGACACACAAGAGACCCAGTACTTC.

The chain combines TRBV6-2 or TRBV6-3 with TRBJ2-3; 10 bases match TRBD2. The CDR3 runs 15 residues. Trimming at V came to 6 bases and at J to 1 base, leaving 4 bases not matched to a gene. Germline assignment: CDR1 MNHEY and CDR2 SVGEGT. This chain's CDR3 is CASSRGTSGTDTQYF. CDR3 nucleotides: TGTGCCAGCAGCCGGGGGACTAGCGGCACAGATACGCAGTATTTT.

This chain joins TRBV5-6 and TRBJ2-3; 10 nucleotides line up with TRBD2. V shed 5 bases, J shed 8 bases, and the junction held 11 bases outside the gene matches. This CDR3 region has 15 residues. The germline gives CDR1 SGHDT, CDR2 YYEEEE. The CDR3 is CASSNPSGGRGTQYF. CDR3 nucleotides: TGTGCCAGCAGTAACCCTAGCGGGGGAAGAGGTACGCAGTATTTT.

This clone came up a few times. V and J are TRBV19 and TRBJ1-2, with 9 bases that match TRBD1. The ends lost 6 bases at V and 7 bases at J; junction bases unmatched: 9. The CDR3 consists of 14 residues. Germline V gene lookup returns CDR1 LNHDA and CDR2 SQIVND (reference sequence). The CDR3 here is CASRRTGVPFGYTF. CDR3 sequence (DNA): TGTGCCAGTAGGAGGACAGGGGTCCCTTTTGGCTACACCTTC.

The chain has TRBV19 and TRBJ2-3; 8 nucleotides line up with TRBD1. Germline loops: CDR1 LNHDA, CDR2 SQIVND (reference sequence). The CDR3 loop spans 14 amino acids. V was clipped by 5 bases and J by 8 bases; unmatched bases: 9. Written as DNA, the CDR3 is TGTGCCAGTAGTCCTGGACAGGGCCCGGGTACGCAGTATTTT. Its protein is CASSPGQGPGTQYF.

The chain joins TRBV5-5 to TRBJ1-1, with D uncertain. The CDR3 contains 15 residues. Germline CDR1 is SGHKS and CDR2 is YYEKEE (reference sequence). V lost 1 base and J 0 bases, leaving 10 bases between the germline ends. The CDR3 DNA sequence: TGTGCCAGCAGCTTGTCCGGGGAAGTGAACACTGAAGCTTTCTTT. Translation: CASSLSGEVNTEAFF.

V usage is TRBV5-1 and J usage is TRBJ2-2; D not certain. This CDR3 region has 15 residues. Germline CDR1 SGHRS, CDR2 YFSETQ. V gave up 2 bases and J gave up 1 base, with 9 bases separating them. The CDR3 is CASSFTTKNTGELFF. CDR3 in DNA: TGCGCCAGCAGCTTCACCACAAAGAACACCGGGGAGCTGTTTTTT.

The rearrangement joins TRBV7-2 to TRBJ2-5; D might be TRBD2 (6 bases). In germline, CDR1 is SGHTA, CDR2 FQGNSA. The CDR3 is 13 residues long. V lost 5 bases, J lost 7 bases, and 14 bases lay in between. The CDR3 reads CASSETSFGTQYF. The CDR3 DNA sequence: TGTGCCAGCAGCGAGACTAGTTTTGGGACCCAGTACTTC.

The chain joins TRBV3-1 (or the pseudogene TRBV3-2) to TRBJ2-1; D is perhaps TRBD2 (6 bases). Trimming pared 1 base from V and 10 bases from J, leaving 17 bases between. The CDR3 loop spans 15 amino acids. The germline CDR1 and CDR2 sequences are LGHDT and YNNKEL (reference sequence). CDR3 nucleotides: TGTGCCAGCAGCCAAGGCCAGGGACTGGGAAGGGAGCAGTTCTTC. Protein product: CASSQGQGLGREQFF.

V gene TRBV5-1 combines with J gene TRBJ2-5; TRBD1 aligns across 7 bases. Germline V CDR1 and CDR2: SGHRS, YFSETQ. The CDR3 covers 15 residues. After removal of 3 bases from V and 3 bases from J, the junction contained 8 bases not matched to a gene. The CDR3 DNA is TGCGCCAGCAGCTCCGCCGGGACAGACAAAGAGACCCAGTACTTC. This encodes CASSSAGTDKETQYF.

V is TRBV14 and J is TRBJ1-2; TRBD1 matches 7 bases. The germline V gene encodes CDR1 SGHDN and CDR2 FVKESK. CDR3 length: 17 residues. V shed 0 bases and J 3 bases; nucleotides not matched to a gene: 10. For the CDR3, the DNA is TGTGCCAGCAGCCAAGAATCCAGAGGGGGCTATGACTATGGCTACACCTTC. The encoded protein is CASSQESRGGYDYGYTF. The full variable domain, in which reference TRBV14 and TRBJ1-2 provide the parts outside the CDR3, is EAGVTQFPSHSVIEKGQTVTLRCDPISGHDNLYWYRRVMGKEIKFLLHFVKESKQDESGMPNNRFLAERTGGTYSTLKVQPAELEDSGVYFCASSQESRGGYDYGYTFGSGTRLTVV.

The gene calls are TRBV3-1 (or the pseudogene TRBV3-2) and TRBJ2-1; the match to TRBD2 covers 9 bases. Losses at the gene ends were 4 bases for V and 9 bases for J; bases not matched to a gene: 25. Germline V lookup: CDR1 LGHDT, CDR2 YNNKEL (reference sequence). The CDR3 runs 20 residues. The CDR3 loop is CASSLSSGRLISGKSGEQFF. Here the CDR3 DNA reads TGTGCCAGCAGCCTATCCAGCGGGAGGCTCATATCGGGTAAGTCCGGTGAGCAGTTCTTC.